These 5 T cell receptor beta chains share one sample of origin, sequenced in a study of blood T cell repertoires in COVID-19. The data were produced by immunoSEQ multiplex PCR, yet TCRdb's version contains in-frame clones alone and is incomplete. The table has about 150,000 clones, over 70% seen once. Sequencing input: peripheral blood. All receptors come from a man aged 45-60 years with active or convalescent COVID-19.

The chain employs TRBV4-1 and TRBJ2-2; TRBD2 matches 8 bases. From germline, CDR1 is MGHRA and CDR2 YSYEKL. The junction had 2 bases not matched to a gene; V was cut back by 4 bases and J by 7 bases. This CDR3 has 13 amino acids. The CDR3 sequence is CASSLGTSGELFF. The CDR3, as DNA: TGCGCCAGCAGCCTGGGGACTAGCGGGGAGCTGTTTTTT.

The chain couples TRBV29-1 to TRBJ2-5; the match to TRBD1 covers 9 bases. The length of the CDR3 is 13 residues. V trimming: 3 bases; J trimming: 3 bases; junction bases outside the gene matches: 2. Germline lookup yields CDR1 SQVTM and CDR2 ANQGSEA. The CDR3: CSVDTGGEETQYF. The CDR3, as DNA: TGCAGCGTTGACACAGGGGGCGAAGAGACCCAGTACTTC.

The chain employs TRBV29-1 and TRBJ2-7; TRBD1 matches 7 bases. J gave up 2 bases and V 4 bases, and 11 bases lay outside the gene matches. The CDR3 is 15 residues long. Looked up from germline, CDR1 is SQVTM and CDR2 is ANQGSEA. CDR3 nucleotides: TGCAGCGTTGCGGAACCGGGACAGACCCCCTACGAGCAGTACTTC. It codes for CSVAEPGQTPYEQYF.

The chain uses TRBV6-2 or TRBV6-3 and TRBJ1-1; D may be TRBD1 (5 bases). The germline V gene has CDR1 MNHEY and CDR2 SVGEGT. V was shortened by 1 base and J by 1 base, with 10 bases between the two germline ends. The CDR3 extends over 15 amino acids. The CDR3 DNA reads TGTGCCAGCAGTTACTGGGCGACAGAGAACACTGAAGCTTTCTTT. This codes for CASSYWATENTEAFF.

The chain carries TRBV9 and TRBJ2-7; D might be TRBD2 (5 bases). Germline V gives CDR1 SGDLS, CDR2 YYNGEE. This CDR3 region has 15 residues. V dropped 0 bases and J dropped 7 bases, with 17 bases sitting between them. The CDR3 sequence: CASSVASSSFVEQYF. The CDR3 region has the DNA TGTGCCAGCAGCGTAGCTAGCAGTTCCTTTGTGGAGCAGTACTTC.